The rows below give T cell receptor beta chains drawn from one sample of a study of shared clonotypes between healthy human individuals. The data were produced by immunoSEQ multiplex PCR, yet TCRdb's version contains in-frame clones alone and is incomplete. Counted here are 2 million to 2.5 million clones, more than 90% occurring once; the ten biggest clones make up about 0.13%. The sequencing input was naive CD4+ T cells sorted from blood. The origin of the receptors is a man between 18 and 29 years old in good health. Both conserved end residues are part of each CDR3. D genes are given only for firm matches. Expanded clones are given a class, and other clones once, few, many or no size at all.

V	D	J	size	CDR3	DNA
TRBV5-1	.	TRBJ2-6	.	CASSADSSGANVLTF	TGCGCCAGCAGCGCCGACAGCTCTGGGGCCAACGTCCTGACTTTC
TRBV27	.	TRBJ2-6	.	CASSFRRNGANVLTF	TGTGCCAGCAGTTTCAGGAGGAATGGGGCCAACGTCCTGACTTTC
TRBV5-1	TRBD2	TRBJ2-7	few	CASSLGSGGLNEQYF	TGCGCCAGCAGCTTGGGTAGCGGGGGGCTGAACGAGCAGTACTTC
TRBV7-9	.	TRBJ2-3	.	CASSLRDRWAWEETDTQYF	TGTGCCAGCAGCCTCCGGGACCGATGGGCCTGGGAAGAAACAGATACGCAGTATTTT
TRBV2	.	TRBJ1-1	.	CASSIQGELAEAFF	TGTGCCAGCAGTATTCAAGGAGAATTAGCTGAAGCTTTCTTT
TRBV7-2	.	TRBJ2-7	.	CASSLGPSYEQYF	TGTGCCAGCAGCCTAGGACCTAGTTACGAGCAGTACTTC
TRBV7-9	TRBD1	TRBJ2-3	once	CASSPGQGGTDTQYF	TGTGCCAGCAGCCCCGGACAGGGTGGTACAGATACGCAGTATTTT
TRBV2	.	TRBJ1-6	.	CASRGVSPLHF	TGTGCCAGCAGGGGGGTTTCACCCCTCCACTTT
TRBV4-2	.	TRBJ2-5	.	CASSQDRGLETQYF	TGTGCCAGCAGCCAAGATCGGGGGCTTGAGACCCAGTACTTC
TRBV20-1	.	TRBJ2-1	.	CSALRINEQFF	TGCAGTGCCCTCAGGATCAATGAGCAGTTCTTC
TRBV6-7	.	TRBJ1-2	.	CASSLPGTYPGYGYTF	TGTGCCAGCAGTTTGCCAGGGACCTATCCTGGCTATGGCTACACCTTC
TRBV29-1	TRBD2	TRBJ2-7	once	CSVRAGDYEQYF	TGCAGCGTTAGAGCGGGAGACTACGAGCAGTACTTC
TRBV6-5	.	TRBJ1-2	.	CASSRGSRGGYGYTF	TGTGCCAGCAGCAGGGGCAGCCGGGGAGGCTATGGCTACACCTTC
TRBV2	TRBD2	TRBJ2-7	.	CASSSSTSGLEQYF	TGTGCCAGCAGTTCTAGTACTAGCGGCCTGGAGCAGTACTTC
TRBV10-1	.	TRBJ1-2	.	CASSVGVGGYTF	TGCGCCAGCAGTGTGGGAGTGGGAGGCTACACCTTC
TRBV5-1	TRBD1	TRBJ2-1	.	CASSLTGTDYNEQFF	TGCGCCAGCAGCTTAACCGGGACAGATTACAATGAGCAGTTCTTC
TRBV30	TRBD2	TRBJ2-5	.	CAWSVGTSGSETQYF	TGTGCCTGGAGTGTAGGGACTAGCGGGAGTGAGACCCAGTACTTC
TRBV6-5	.	TRBJ1-1	.	CASSYGGSNTEAFF	TGTGCCAGCAGTTACGGGGGCTCGAACACTGAAGCTTTCTTT
TRBV18	.	TRBJ2-5	.	CASSPLAEGFIVETQYF	TGTGCCAGCTCACCACTAGCCGAGGGGTTCATCGTAGAGACCCAGTACTTC
TRBV21-1	.	TRBJ1-5	.	CASTSDSRNQPQHF	TGTGCCAGCACCTCGGACAGTAGAAATCAGCCCCAGCATTTT
TRBV5-1	.	TRBJ1-1	.	CASSSRTDLNTEAFF	TGCGCCAGCAGCTCCCGGACAGACTTGAACACTGAAGCTTTCTTT
TRBV6-5	TRBD2	TRBJ2-5	.	CASSYLASGVSGTQYF	TGTGCCAGCAGTTACTTGGCTAGCGGGGTGTCGGGGACCCAGTACTTC
TRBV4-1	.	TRBJ1-4	.	CASSQTGVNEKLFF	TGCGCCAGCAGCCAGACAGGCGTTAATGAAAAACTGTTTTTT
TRBV21-1	.	TRBJ2-7	.	CASSKEGDYEQYF	TGTGCCAGCAGCAAAGAAGGGGACTACGAGCAGTACTTC
TRBV6-6	.	TRBJ2-2	.	CASKDGTGELFF	TGTGCCAGCAAGGACGGCACCGGGGAGCTGTTTTTT
TRBV6-4	TRBD2	TRBJ2-1	.	CASSSHQTSGKNNEQFF	TGTGCCAGCAGTTCCCATCAAACTAGCGGGAAAAACAATGAGCAGTTCTTC
TRBV6-4	.	TRBJ1-4	.	CASRLSLVGANEKLFF	TGTGCCAGCAGACTCAGCCTCGTGGGTGCTAATGAAAAACTGTTTTTT
TRBV15	TRBD2	TRBJ2-7	.	CATSRDIGTSGTYEQYF	TGTGCCACCAGCAGAGATATAGGGACTAGCGGGACCTACGAGCAGTACTTC
TRBV4-1	TRBD1	TRBJ2-7	.	CASSLRTGTYEQYF	TGCGCCAGCAGTCTTAGGACAGGGACCTACGAGCAGTACTTC
TRBV10-3	TRBD1	TRBJ2-7	.	CAISDVLGQGTAQYF	TGTGCCATCAGTGACGTATTGGGACAGGGTACCGCGCAGTACTTC
TRBV5-6	.	TRBJ2-1	.	CASSFRQVTYNEQFF	TGTGCCAGCAGCTTTAGACAGGTAACCTACAATGAGCAGTTCTTC
TRBV5-6	TRBD1	TRBJ2-2	.	CASSLTGTGKTGELFF	TGTGCCAGCAGCTTAACCGGGACAGGGAAAACCGGGGAGCTGTTTTTT